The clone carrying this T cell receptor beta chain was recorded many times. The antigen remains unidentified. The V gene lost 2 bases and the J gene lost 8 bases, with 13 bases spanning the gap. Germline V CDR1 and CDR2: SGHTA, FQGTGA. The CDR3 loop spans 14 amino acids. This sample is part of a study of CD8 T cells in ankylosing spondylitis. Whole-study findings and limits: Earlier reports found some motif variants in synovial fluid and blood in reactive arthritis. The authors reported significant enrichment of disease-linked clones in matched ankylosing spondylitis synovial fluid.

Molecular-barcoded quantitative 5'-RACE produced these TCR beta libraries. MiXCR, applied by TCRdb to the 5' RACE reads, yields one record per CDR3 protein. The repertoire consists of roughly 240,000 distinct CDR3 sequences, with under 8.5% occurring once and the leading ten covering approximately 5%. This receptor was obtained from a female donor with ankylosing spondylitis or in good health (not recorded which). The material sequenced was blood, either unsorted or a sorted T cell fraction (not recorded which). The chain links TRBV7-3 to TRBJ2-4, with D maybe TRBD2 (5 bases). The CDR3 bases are TGTGCCAGCAGCTTAGAGGGAAGGTCGGACATTCAGTACTTC. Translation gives CASSLEGRSDIQYF.